Shown below are 17 T cell receptor beta chains from a single sample sequenced in a study of cytomegalovirus exposure and HLA in healthy donors. Use of 60 Vbeta and 13 Jbeta primers characterized the PCR. Measured with immunoSEQ multiplex PCR; TCRdb has only the in-frame clones, and not every one. The table has roughly 180,000 clones, around four fifths seen once; the top ten hold less than 1.5%. The specimen was PBMCs. Source of these receptors: a man in his late teens or twenties in good health and CMV-seronegative.

The rearrangement uses TRBV2 and TRBJ2-1; perhaps TRBD2 as D (8 bases). The CDR3 has 17 residues. Trimming shortened V by 9 bases and J by 1 base, and 22 bases separated the two germline ends. Germline V lookup: CDR1 SNHLY, CDR2 FYNNEI. CDR3 bases: TGTGCCAGAACAGGGGTCGGTAGCGGGAAATCCTACAATGAGCAGTTCTTC. This translates into CARTGVGSGKSYNEQFF. Together with reference TRBV2 and TRBJ2-1, the CDR3 gives the full variable domain: EPEVTQTPSHQVTQMGQEVILRCVPISNHLYFYWYRQILGQKVEFLVSFYNNEISEKSEIFDDQFSVERPDGSNFTLKIRSTKLEDSAMYFCARTGVGSGKSYNEQFFGPGTRLTVL.

CDR3 in DNA: TGTGCCAGCAGCAAGGGCCGGGACAGCTCCTACAATGAGCAGTTCTTC. Amino acid sequence: CASSKGRDSSYNEQFF. The V call is TRBV5-4, the J call TRBJ2-1; TRBD1 aligns across 7 bases. Germline lookup yields CDR1 SGHNT and CDR2 YYREEE (reference sequence). After removal of 4 bases from V and 0 bases from J, the junction contained 7 bases not matched to a gene. The CDR3 totals 16 residues.

CDR3 nucleotides: TGTGCCAGCAGTGAGATCCAGGTCTCTGGAAACACCATATATTTT. Its protein is CASSEIQVSGNTIYF. This chain links TRBV6-1 with TRBJ1-3, with D unresolved. The V and J ends lost 3 bases and 0 bases respectively, with 9 bases between them. Germline loops: CDR1 MNHNS, CDR2 SASEGT. The CDR3 covers 15 residues.

V usage is TRBV9 and J usage is TRBJ1-1; TRBD1 matches at 7 bases. The CDR3 runs 15 residues. CDR1 and CDR2 from the germline V gene are SGDLS and YYNGEE. Unmatched junction bases numbered 6, after V lost 4 bases and J lost 0 bases. CDR3 coding DNA: TGTGCCAGCAGCCCGACAGGGAAAATGAACACTGAAGCTTTCTTT. Translation: CASSPTGKMNTEAFF.

The chain employs TRBV11-2 and TRBJ2-7; a weak D match, TRBD2 (5 bases). V was shortened by 2 bases and J by 2 bases, with 10 bases between the two germline ends. The CDR3 spans 14 residues. Germline loops: CDR1 SGHAT, CDR2 FQNNGV. This CDR3 is CASSLFGRPYEQYF. The CDR3 DNA reads TGTGCCAGCAGCTTATTTGGGAGACCCTACGAGCAGTACTTC. The full variable domain, its missing parts supplied by reference TRBV11-2 and TRBJ2-7, is EAGVAQSPRYKIIEKRQSVAFWCNPISGHATLYWYQQILGQGPKLLIQFQNNGVVDDSQLPKDRFSAERLKGVDSTLKIQPAKLEDSAVYLCASSLFGRPYEQYFGPGTRLTVT.

This clone has a handful of counts. The chain carries TRBV2 and TRBJ2-7, with TRBD2 matching 7 bases. In germline, CDR1 is SNHLY, CDR2 FYNNEI. The CDR3 is made up of 13 amino acids. The J segment lost 2 bases and the V segment lost 7 bases, leaving 5 bases of the junction unmatched. The CDR3 region is CASKGTIAYEQYF. The CDR3 nucleotides are TGTGCCAGCAAGGGGACTATCGCCTACGAGCAGTACTTC. Together with reference TRBV2 and TRBJ2-7, the CDR3 gives the full variable domain: EPEVTQTPSHQVTQMGQEVILRCVPISNHLYFYWYRQILGQKVEFLVSFYNNEISEKSEIFDDQFSVERPDGSNFTLKIRSTKLEDSAMYFCASKGTIAYEQYFGPGTRLTVT.

V is TRBV30 and J is TRBJ1-2; possibly TRBD1 for D (6 bases). Trimming shortened V by 0 bases and J by 7 bases, and 15 bases separated the two germline ends. CDR1 and CDR2 (germline): GTSNPN, SVGIG (reference sequence). CDR3 size: 14 residues. The CDR3 protein is CAWSVLTGQAGYTF. CDR3 sequence (DNA): TGTGCCTGGAGTGTACTAACAGGGCAGGCTGGCTACACCTTC.

The chain joins TRBV7-2 to TRBJ1-2, with 7 bases identical to TRBD1. CDR1 SGHTA and CDR2 FQGNSA come from the germline V gene. V lost 5 bases and J lost 4; bases outside the gene matches: 7. This CDR3 has 14 amino acids. The CDR3 DNA follows: TGTGCCAGCAGCCTTAGGGACAGAAGCTATGGCTACACCTTC. This sequence encodes CASSLRDRSYGYTF. Together with reference TRBV7-2 and TRBJ1-2, the CDR3 gives the full variable domain: GAGVSQSPSNKVTEKGKDVELRCDPISGHTALYWYRQSLGQGLEFLIYFQGNSAPDKSGLPSDRFSAERTGGSVSTLTIQRTQQEDSAVYLCASSLRDRSYGYTFGSGTRLTVV.

This clone turned up a few times. This chain connects TRBV28 to TRBJ2-1; 10 bases match TRBD2. The CDR3 loop spans 15 amino acids. Germline V CDR1 and CDR2: MDHEN, SYDVKM. With V trimmed by 3 bases and J by 3 bases, 2 bases remained unmatched. The CDR3 coding sequence is TGTGCCAGCAGTTTCCTAGCGGGGGACTACAATGAGCAGTTCTTC. The encoded protein is CASSFLAGDYNEQFF.

Worth noting for this clone: The same CDR3 is also encoded by other DNA sequences in this sample. The chain uses TRBV7-9 and TRBJ2-7; weak D call: TRBD2 (6 bases). This CDR3 has 14 amino acids. The germline gives CDR1 SEHNR, CDR2 FQNEAQ (reference sequence). Trimming took 1 base from V and 6 from J, leaving 13 bases between them. This CDR3 is CASSLVEGMSEQYF. CDR3 DNA: TGTGCCAGCAGCTTAGTGGAGGGGATGAGCGAGCAGTACTTC.

J is TRBJ2-7 and V is TRBV10-3; TRBD1 matches at 9 bases. Germline trimming cut 0 bases from V and 1 base from J; bases unmatched to any gene: 7. The germline gives CDR1 ENHRY, CDR2 SYGVKD. The CDR3 sequence is 17 residues long. The CDR3 DNA reads as TGTGCCATCAGTGAGTCGGCGGGACAGGGTAATTCCTACGAGCAGTACTTC. Its translation is CAISESAGQGNSYEQYF.

The chain couples TRBV6-1 to TRBJ1-5; no clear D gene. V lost 2 bases and J 2 bases, leaving 4 bases between the germline ends. The germline V gene has CDR1 MNHNS and CDR2 SASEGT. This CDR3 is built from 13 residues. DNA for the CDR3: TGTGCCAGCAGTGAACAGGGCAATCAGCCCCAGCATTTT. Its protein product is CASSEQGNQPQHF.

The CDR3 sequence is CASSPGWGRNTEAFF. The CDR3 DNA follows: TGTGCCAGCAGCCCCGGCTGGGGGCGAAACACTGAAGCTTTCTTT. The genes are TRBV11-2 and TRBJ1-1, with D tentatively TRBD1 (6 bases). This CDR3 spans 15 amino acids. V lost 5 bases and J lost 2, with 15 bases in between. The germline gives CDR1 SGHAT, CDR2 FQNNGV. The whole variable domain, filled in from reference TRBV11-2 and TRBJ1-1, reads EAGVAQSPRYKIIEKRQSVAFWCNPISGHATLYWYQQILGQGPKLLIQFQNNGVVDDSQLPKDRFSAERLKGVDSTLKIQPAKLEDSAVYLCASSPGWGRNTEAFFGQGTRLTVV.

V usage is TRBV6-1 and J usage is TRBJ2-1; D is undetermined. Trimming shortened V by 3 bases and J by 6 bases, and 12 bases separated the two germline ends. In germline, CDR1 is MNHNS, CDR2 SASEGT. CDR3 size: 14 residues. CDR3 sequence (DNA): TGTGCCAGCAGTGATGTATTAGGCGGCAATGAGCAGTTCTTC. Protein sequence: CASSDVLGGNEQFF.

This clone was observed a single time. J is TRBJ1-5 and V is TRBV21-1; the table's D call of TRBD1 was not tested on the DNA. TRBV21-1 is given as a pseudogene. The CDR3 extends over 18 amino acids. The CDR3 sequence: CASSKRSRGPESNQPQHF. For the CDR3, the DNA is TGTGCCAGCAGCAAGAGGAGTAGGGGGCCGGAGAGCAATCAGCCCCAGCATTTT.

V usage is TRBV2 and J usage is TRBJ1-2; 7 bases line up with TRBD1. This CDR3 region has 15 residues. Germline CDR1 is SNHLY and CDR2 is FYNNEI. The J segment lost 5 bases and the V segment lost 1 base, leaving 7 bases of the junction unmatched. CDR3: CASSEVAGGRYGYTF. CDR3 nucleotides: TGTGCCAGCAGTGAAGTTGCAGGGGGTAGATATGGCTACACCTTC. Using reference TRBV2 and TRBJ1-2 for the parts outside the CDR3, the full variable domain is EPEVTQTPSHQVTQMGQEVILRCVPISNHLYFYWYRQILGQKVEFLVSFYNNEISEKSEIFDDQFSVERPDGSNFTLKIRSTKLEDSAMYFCASSEVAGGRYGYTFGSGTRLTVV.

This chain links TRBV7-2 with TRBJ2-2; 10 bases map to TRBD2. Germline V CDR1 and CDR2: SGHTA, FQGNSA. This CDR3 is built from 16 residues. With 5 bases clipped from V and 3 bases from J, the junction kept 6 bases outside the gene matches. CDR3 coding DNA: TGTGCCAGCAGCAAAGCGGGACTAGCGTACACCGGGGAGCTGTTTTTT. It specifies CASSKAGLAYTGELFF.